This T cell receptor (beta chain) is from a study of blood T cell repertoires in COVID-19 (TCRdb year 2020). Turning to the overall study: Samples from collaborators originated in the United States, Italy and Spain and spanned both the acute and convalescent phases of COVID-19. The prospective study material was composed of cDNA or gDNA derived from T cells, B-cell-depleted T cells, or PBMCs. A de-identified subject ID, COVID-19 status, age in years and sex were almost always included in the sample metadata. The repertoires were made available in a free public database intended to serve as a resource for research on the immune response to SARS-CoV-2. Where available, HLA class I and class II types were obtained from metadata supplied by the sample provider rather than from assay-based typing. Samples were obtained from the ongoing ImmuneRACE study (first 160 participants) and from 950 to 1,500 subjects provided by 6 global collaborators. The dataset comprised deeply sampled blood TCRbeta repertoires from subjects exposed to, actively infected with, or recovered from COVID-19.

TCRbeta CDR3 regions were amplified from genomic DNA by means of the immunoSEQ Assay, a bias-controlled multiplex PCR. Concerning the study's data processing: Nucleated cell counts per sample were estimated from amplification of reference gene primers within the assay. To quantify the absolute abundance of each unique TCRbeta CDR3 rearrangement, sequence reads were collapsed and filtered. For each sample, productive Simpson clonality was calculated as the square root of Simpson's diversity index over productive rearrangements. TCRdb carries this immuneACCESS record with in-frame sequences only. Its versions omit some clonotypes, under half of them owing to an unresolved V gene in the studies checked, with the rest unexplained. That table supplies the V and J calls and clone size; D and trimming were determined from the DNA. Across this sample there are some 110,000 clones, with around 84% seen only once. The ten largest account for over 3% of the sample.

V is trimmed back by 0 bases and J by 9 bases, and the junction contains 8 bases that no gene match accounts for. Sequences LNHNV (CDR1) and YYDKDF (CDR2) are obtained from the germline V gene (reference sequence). From the cysteine up to the phenylalanine, the CDR3 has a length of 15 residues. Only CDR3 DNA is held: 45 bases, read in frame from base 1. The paper as a whole reports these results and caveats: How much clinical and demographic metadata was included differed by source and by participant, and the metadata was provided uncurated.

Enrolling through a virtual design, the prospective study's participants ranged in age from roughly 18 to 90 years and lived across roughly 24 United States geographic areas. In the prospective study, cohorts were assigned on the basis of participant-reported clinical history obtained from a screening survey and a study questionnaire. ImmuneRACE Cohort 3 recovered participants were defined by two consecutive negative NP/OP PCR tests, healthcare professional clearance, or symptom resolution. In the prospective study, mobile phlebotomists collected whole blood, serum and a nasopharyngeal or oropharyngeal swab from each participant. Additional blood draws and questionnaires over a 2-month period could optionally be provided by prospective study participants. Before DNA extraction, blood samples from the prospective study were shipped at room temperature or frozen. Details on this clone: It lacks a known antigen. The sample holds no much larger clone one base away, and base qualities are not on file.

The source material was PBMCs or T cells enriched from blood (not recorded which). The clonotype comes from a young woman who had recovered from COVID-19. Recombination joined TRBV15 with TRBJ1-5, with 7 junctional bases fitting TRBD1. For the CDR3, the sequence is CATSREGQGVRPQHF. The nucleotide sequence reads as follows: TGTGCCACCAGCAGAGAGGGGCAGGGGGTAAGGCCCCAGCATTTT.